The 18 T cell receptor beta chains in this list originate from one sample, sequenced in a study of T-cell memory formation after mild COVID-19. TCRdb re-called the 5' RACE reads through MiXCR, storing one row per CDR3 protein. The sample yields approximately 340,000 distinct CDR3 sequences, roughly 13% seen once. The source material was PBMCs or a T cell subset sorted from them (not recorded which). These receptors originate from a man younger than 35 who had mild COVID-19 (a few samples of this study predate the infection). Cell type and time point are not known.

This clonotype has just a few counts. Germline and junction disagree at one end, which may indicate a read error. The chain is built from TRBV6-5 and TRBJ1-2, with 8 bases identical to TRBD1. The CDR3 has 14 amino acids. Germline loops: CDR1 MNHEY, CDR2 SVGAGI. CDR3 sequence (DNA): TGTGCCAGCAGTCCTTCGACAGGGGTCTATAGCTACACCTTC. This codes for CASSPSTGVYSYTF.

The chain joins TRBV5-6 to TRBJ1-1; D is possibly TRBD1 (6 bases). This CDR3 spans 12 amino acids. Per germline, CDR1 SGHDT and CDR2 YYEEEE. V lost 4 bases to trimming and J lost 7 bases, with 11 bases between them. CDR3 DNA sequence: TGTGCCAGCAGCCTGCGGACAGTTGAAGCTTTCTTT. The encoded protein is CASSLRTVEAFF. Full variable domain (missing parts from reference TRBV5-6 and TRBJ1-1): DAGVTQSPTHLIKTRGQQVTLRCSPKSGHDTVSWYQQALGQGPQFIFQYYEEEERQRGNFPDRFSGHQFPNYSSELNVNALLLGDSALYLCASSLRTVEAFFGQGTRLTVV.

The rearrangement uses TRBV6-6 and TRBJ1-4; D is undetermined. Looked up from germline, CDR1 is MNHNY and CDR2 is SVGAGI (reference sequence). This CDR3 is 15 amino acids long. With 0 bases removed from V and 8 bases from J, the gap between germline ends came to 13 bases. CDR3 protein: CASSYSGPSGEKLFF. DNA for the CDR3: TGTGCCAGCAGTTACTCCGGCCCTTCCGGGGAAAAACTGTTTTTT.

This clonotype was detected many times. The rearrangement uses TRBV29-1 and TRBJ1-5; weak D call: TRBD1 (5 bases). Germline V gene sequence: CDR1 SQVTM, CDR2 ANQGSEA. The CDR3 loop spans 12 amino acids. Trimming left V 4 bases short and J 7 bases short, with 11 bases between. CDR3 amino acids: CSVGGGGQPQHF. DNA for the CDR3: TGCAGCGTTGGCGGGGGAGGACAGCCCCAGCATTTT.

This chain joins TRBV7-9 and TRBJ1-2; maybe TRBD1 (6 bases). Germline loops: CDR1 SEHNR, CDR2 FQNEAQ (reference sequence). The CDR3 spans 16 residues. Between the trimmed V and J ends, which lost 5 bases and 4 bases, there was a span of 20 bases. CDR3 residues: CASSPPGAVQGYGYTF. The CDR3 bases are TGTGCCAGCAGCCCCCCAGGGGCAGTACAGGGCTATGGCTACACCTTC.

This clonotype was counted only a few times. The V and J genes are TRBV6-6 and TRBJ1-2; TRBD1 matches at 7 bases. In germline, CDR1 is MNHNY, CDR2 SVGAGI (reference sequence). This CDR3 has 12 amino acids. After removal of 11 bases from V and 4 bases from J, the junction contained 7 bases not matched to a gene. The CDR3 sequence is CAGRGQIYGYTF. The CDR3 region has the DNA TGTGCCGGAAGGGGACAGATCTATGGCTACACCTTC.

This clonotype appeared a few times. V and J are TRBV5-1 and TRBJ1-1; D is perhaps TRBD1 (5 bases). Germline lookup yields CDR1 SGHRS and CDR2 YFSETQ. This CDR3 comprises 14 residues. Deletions cut 5 bases from V and 0 bases from J, with 11 bases between. The CDR3 DNA reads as TGCGCCAGCAGTACCGGGACCCTGAACACTGAAGCTTTCTTT. Translation: CASSTGTLNTEAFF. Looking up the rest from reference TRBV5-1 and TRBJ1-1 gives the full variable domain: KAGVTQTPRYLIKTRGQQVTLSCSPISGHRSVSWYQQTPGQGLQFLFEYFSETQRNKGNFPGRFSGRQFSNSRSEMNVSTLELGDSALYLCASSTGTLNTEAFFGQGTRLTVV.

At least ten counts were recorded for this clonotype. This chain joins TRBV20-1 and TRBJ2-3; 10 bases map to TRBD2. Germline V CDR1 and CDR2: DFQATT, SNEGSKA (reference sequence). The CDR3 consists of 15 residues. Germline trimming cut 6 bases from V and 6 bases from J; bases unmatched to any gene: 12. The CDR3: CSAPTASGGGDTQYF. The CDR3 DNA is TGCAGTGCCCCCACGGCTAGCGGGGGCGGCGATACGCAGTATTTT.

A few counts support this clonotype. The chain recombines TRBV6-2 or TRBV6-3 with TRBJ2-1, with 10 bases identical to TRBD2. The ends lost 7 bases at V and 0 bases at J; junction bases unmatched: 3. CDR3 length: 15 residues. Germline V gene sequence: CDR1 MNHEY, CDR2 SVGEGT. The CDR3 sequence is CASISSGGSYNEQFF. In DNA, the CDR3 is TGTGCCAGCATTTCTAGCGGGGGCTCCTACAATGAGCAGTTCTTC.

This chain links TRBV7-2 with TRBJ2-3; D gene unclear. The CDR3 runs 17 residues. The germline V and J ends were trimmed by 2 bases and 0 bases, with 15 bases remaining between them. Germline V gene data show CDR1 as SGHTA and CDR2 as FQGNSA. The DNA of the CDR3 is TGTGCCAGCAGCTTACTACCAAGGAGAGCTAGCACAGATACGCAGTATTTT. It codes for CASSLLPRRASTDTQYF. Variable domain in full (rest from reference TRBV7-2 and TRBJ2-3): GAGVSQSPSNKVTEKGKDVELRCDPISGHTALYWYRQSLGQGLEFLIYFQGNSAPDKSGLPSDRFSAERTGGSVSTLTIQRTQQEDSAVYLCASSLLPRRASTDTQYFGPGTRLTVL.

Remarks on this clonotype: The germline gene is not matched at one end of the junction; a read error may be the cause. V is TRBV3-1 and J is TRBJ2-5; D ambiguous. Germline lookup yields CDR1 LGHDT and CDR2 YNNKEL (reference sequence). The CDR3 contains 15 residues. CDR3: CASSQGSTVQATQYF. CDR3 in DNA: TGTGCCAGCAGCCAAGGCAGCACCGTCCAAGCGACCCAGTACTTC.

The chain couples TRBV6-2 or TRBV6-3 to TRBJ2-2, with 10 bases that match TRBD1. The germline gives CDR1 MNHEY, CDR2 SVGEGT. The CDR3 is made up of 14 amino acids. V lost 2 bases and J lost 6; bases outside the gene matches: 0. CDR3: CASSYGTGAGELFF. DNA for the CDR3: TGTGCCAGCAGTTACGGGACAGGGGCCGGGGAGCTGTTTTTT.

This clonotype was seen at least ten times. The rearrangement uses TRBV7-9 and TRBJ2-1, with a possible D match to TRBD1 (6 bases). This CDR3 has 14 residues. The germline V gene encodes CDR1 SEHNR and CDR2 FQNEAQ (reference sequence). Trimming took off 5 bases at V and 6 bases at J, with 14 bases between the two ends. CDR3 bases: TGTGCCAGCAGCCCCTCCACAGGGTTCAATGAGCAGTTCTTC. Protein sequence: CASSPSTGFNEQFF.

The rearrangement uses TRBV11-2 and TRBJ1-6; D not resolved. Germline-derived CDR1 and CDR2 are SGHAT and FQNNGV. This CDR3 is 14 amino acids long. The V end lost 0 bases, the J end lost 10 bases, and 10 bases lay between the germline ends. The CDR3 DNA reads as TGTGCCAGCAGCTTAGACAGGTTGATATCACCCCTCCACTTT. Protein product: CASSLDRLISPLHF.

A few counts support this clonotype. This sequence may be a read error, since a much larger clone differs from it by one base. The chain combines TRBV12-3 or TRBV12-4 with TRBJ1-1; possibly TRBD1 for D (5 bases). The length of the CDR3 is 13 residues. Trimming took 7 bases from V and 0 from J, leaving 9 bases between them. CDR3: CASTQGVNTEAFF. The CDR3, as DNA: TGTGCCAGCACCCAAGGGGTGAACACTGAAGCTTTCTTT.

In its sample, this clonotype was seen a few times. The chain links TRBV19 to TRBJ2-2; TRBD2 is a possible D gene (6 bases). The CDR3 contains 14 residues. Germline CDR1 LNHDA, CDR2 SQIVND (reference sequence). V shed 3 bases and J shed 5 bases, with 10 bases lying between them. CDR3 nucleotide sequence: TGTGCCAGTAGTATCTCGGGGGAGACCGGGGAGCTGTTTTTT. Amino acids: CASSISGETGELFF.

This clonotype turned up a few times. The chain couples TRBV7-9 to TRBJ2-1; weak D call: TRBD1 (6 bases). Trimming took off 3 bases at V and 7 bases at J, with 16 bases between the two ends. The CDR3 covers 15 residues. Germline CDR1 reads SEHNR; CDR2 reads FQNEAQ (reference sequence). CDR3 sequence reads: CASSFGTSQGNEQFF. DNA for the CDR3: TGTGCCAGCAGCTTCGGGACATCCCAAGGGAATGAGCAGTTCTTC.

The V call is TRBV29-1, the J call TRBJ2-3; 11 bases agree with TRBD1. CDR1 and CDR2 (germline): SQVTM, ANQGSEA. J gave up 4 bases and V 4 bases, and 1 base lay outside the gene matches. This CDR3 is 13 amino acids long. For the CDR3, the DNA is TGCAGCGTTGGGGGACAGGGGGCAGATACGCAGTATTTT. Translation: CSVGGQGADTQYF.